These T cell receptor beta chains were read from a single sample in a study of beta chain features in type 1 diabetes. Profiled with immunoSEQ multiplex PCR; TCRdb holds only in-frame clones, not every one. The table has over 300,000 clones, less than 10% seen once. The specimen sequenced was central memory CD4+ T cells from blood. The receptor set was obtained from a woman between 18 and 30 years old in good health. The CDR3 runs from the conserved cysteine through the conserved F or W. D genes are given only for firm matches. A row's size may be missing; if present it is once, few, many or a size class.

size	V	D	J	DNA	CDR3
NA	TRBV7-2	TRBD1	TRBJ1-5	TGTGCCAGCAGCACCACAGGGGGTAGTTATCAGCCCCAGCATTTT	CASSTTGGSYQPQHF
few	TRBV7-8	NA	TRBJ2-1	TGTGCCAGCAGCTTCGGCCGCGTCTCCTACAATGAGCAGTTCTTC	CASSFGRVSYNEQFF
NA	TRBV7-2	NA	TRBJ2-2	TGTGCCAGCAGCTTAGTTGTTCGGGGCGGGGAGCTGTTTTTT	CASSLVVRGGELFF
few	TRBV7-3	NA	TRBJ2-6	TGTGCCAGCAGCTTCCGTCCAGAGGCCAACGTCCTGACTTTC	CASSFRPEANVLTF
NA	TRBV7-2	NA	TRBJ2-1	TGTGCCAGCAGCTTTGGTTCGGACCGGGAGCAGTTCTTC	CASSFGSDREQFF
NA	TRBV10-3	NA	TRBJ2-2	TGTGCCATCGGGGACTTAAGCTCCGGGGAGCTGTTTTTT	CAIGDLSSGELFF
few	TRBV29-1	NA	TRBJ2-5	TGCAGCGTTGCAAGACAGCCGTCGTTCCAAGAGACCCAGTACTTC	CSVARQPSFQETQYF
NA	TRBV7-9	NA	TRBJ2-2	TGCGCCAGCAGCCACATAGCGGTACGAAACACCGGGGAGCTGTTTTTT	CASSHIAVRNTGELFF
few	TRBV7-6	TRBD2	TRBJ2-1	TGTGCCAGCAGCCCAAGGACTAGCGGGAGAGGCAATGAGCAGTTCTTC	CASSPRTSGRGNEQFF
NA	TRBV25-1	NA	TRBJ1-1	TGTGCCAGCAGCTTCAGGGAGGGGAAAGGTAACACTGAAGCTTTCTTT	CASSFREGKGNTEAFF
few	TRBV11-1	NA	TRBJ2-7	TGTGCCAGCAGCTTAAGGCATTCCTACGAGCAGTACTTC	CASSLRHSYEQYF
NA	TRBV4-2	NA	TRBJ2-1	TGTGCCAGCAGCCAAGGTTTGACGGATAGGAACAATGAGCAGTTCTTC	CASSQGLTDRNNEQFF
NA	TRBV19	TRBD1	TRBJ1-5	TGTGCCAGTAGCCCCGAGGGGACAGGATCATTTAAGCCCCAGCATTTT	CASSPEGTGSFKPQHF
few	TRBV9	NA	TRBJ2-2	TGTGCCAGCAGCGTAGAGGGACTGGTAGACACCGGGGAGCTGTTTTTT	CASSVEGLVDTGELFF
few	TRBV4-2	NA	TRBJ1-5	TGTGCCAGCAGCCAAGAAAACAGGGTACTAAGCAATCAGCCCCAGCATTTT	CASSQENRVLSNQPQHF
NA	TRBV10-3	TRBD2	TRBJ2-3	TGTGCCATCAGTGGGTCTAGCGGGCAAAGCACAGATACGCAGTATTTT	CAISGSSGQSTDTQYF
few	TRBV9	TRBD1	TRBJ2-7	TGTGCCAGCAGCGTCAACCCTACAGGGGACTACGAGCAGTACTTC	CASSVNPTGDYEQYF
NA	TRBV9	TRBD1	TRBJ1-3	TGTGCCAGCAGCGGAAACGTCCGGGACAGAGCCTCGACGGGAAACACCATATATTTT	CASSGNVRDRASTGNTIYF
few	TRBV6-5	TRBD1	TRBJ1-2	TGTGCCAGCAGTTACATTCGGACAGGGGGCGGCTATGGCTACACCTTC	CASSYIRTGGGYGYTF
NA	TRBV27	NA	TRBJ1-2	TGTGCCAGCAGGCGTGCGGGGTCCCATGGCTACACCTTC	CASRRAGSHGYTF
few	TRBV19	NA	TRBJ1-5	TGTGCCAGTAGGAGCGGGGGTAGGGGAAACAATCAGCCCCAGCATTTT	CASRSGGRGNNQPQHF
NA	TRBV7-2	NA	TRBJ2-1	TGTGCCAGCAGCTTCGGGAGCCCACCCGGGAATGAGCAGTTCTTC	CASSFGSPPGNEQFF
many	TRBV29-1	TRBD2	TRBJ2-2	TGCAGCGCCAGGACTAGCGGCACCGGGGAGCTGTTTTTT	CSARTSGTGELFF
NA	TRBV5-1	NA	TRBJ2-2	TGCGCCAGCAGCTTGGCCAGCCAGGGCACCGGGGAGCTGTTTTTT	CASSLASQGTGELFF
NA	TRBV18	TRBD1	TRBJ1-1	TGTGCCAGCTCAGCGAGGGGGCTAAGACTGAACACTGAAGCTTTCTTT	CASSARGLRLNTEAFF
few	TRBV29-1	TRBD1	TRBJ2-5	TGCAGCGTTGAACCCCTTACAACAGGGGTGGAGACCCAGTACTTC	CSVEPLTTGVETQYF